A selection of T cell receptor beta chains follows, all from one sample in a study of beta chain features in type 1 diabetes. The table came from immunoSEQ multiplex PCR; TCRdb's copy has only in-frame clones and leaves some out. There are about 250,000 clones in the sample; 13% to 15% occur only once, and roughly 0.024% lies in the top ten. Material: naive CD4+ T cells from blood. The source of these receptors is a woman aged 40 to 50 in good health. Both conserved end residues are part of each CDR3. A D gene is named only where the DNA matches it firmly. Size values are once, few and many counts, or a class for expanded clones, and some rows have none.

16 | few | TRBJ1-1 | TRBV4-2 | TRBD1 | CASSLQRGTVNTEAFF | TGTGCCAGCAGCCTTCAACGGGGGACAGTGAACACTGAAGCTTTCTTT
14 | few | TRBJ1-4 | TRBV11-2 | TRBD1 | CASSFSQGDEKLFF | TGTGCCAGCAGCTTTTCGCAGGGGGATGAAAAACTGTTTTTT
16 | NA | TRBJ2-5 | TRBV9 | TRBD2 | CASSETSGAYQETQYF | TGTGCCAGCAGCGAGACTAGCGGGGCGTACCAAGAGACCCAGTACTTC
16 | few | TRBJ1-4 | TRBV11-2 | NA | CASRSPGSGFGEKLFF | TGTGCCAGCAGGTCCCCAGGTTCAGGTTTCGGTGAAAAACTGTTTTTT
13 | few | TRBJ2-5 | TRBV18 | NA | CASSPPDQETQYF | TGTGCCAGCTCACCGCCGGACCAAGAGACCCAGTACTTC
13 | NA | TRBJ1-1 | TRBV6-5 | NA | CASSYSPSTEAFF | TGTGCCAGCAGTTACTCCCCTAGCACTGAAGCTTTCTTT
15 | few | TRBJ2-5 | TRBV5-1 | TRBD1 | CASSSLGQGQETQYF | TGCGCCAGCAGCTCGTTGGGACAGGGGCAAGAGACCCAGTACTTC
12 | few | TRBJ1-2 | TRBV21-1 | NA | CASSGGDYGYTF | TGTGCCAGCAGTGGGGGCGACTATGGCTACACCTTC
19 | NA | TRBJ2-3 | TRBV4-3 | TRBD2 | CASSQDPRGLAGSTDTQYF | TGCGCCAGCAGCCAAGACCCCCGCGGACTAGCGGGGAGCACAGATACGCAGTATTTT
16 | few | TRBJ2-1 | TRBV19 | TRBD2 | CASSIRAGGGYNEQFF | TGTGCCAGTAGTATTCGAGCGGGGGGGGGTTACAATGAGCAGTTCTTC
15 | NA | TRBJ2-5 | TRBV28 | TRBD1 | CASSFYRGRQETQYF | TGTGCCAGCAGTTTTTACAGGGGGCGCCAAGAGACCCAGTACTTC
14 | NA | TRBJ1-6 | TRBV9 | NA | CASSVKGVDSPLHF | TGTGCCAGCAGCGTAAAAGGGGTGGATTCACCCCTCCACTTT
15 | NA | TRBJ2-1 | TRBV7-2 | NA | CASSLGTGEYNEQFF | TGTGCCAGCAGCTTAGGCACGGGGGAGTACAATGAGCAGTTCTTC
15 | NA | TRBJ1-1 | TRBV21-1 | NA | CASARWRVKDTEAFF | TGTGCCTCCGCGAGGTGGAGGGTAAAGGACACTGAAGCTTTCTTT
15 | few | TRBJ2-7 | TRBV6-5 | TRBD1 | CASTRGQAYPYEQYF | TGTGCCAGCACCAGAGGACAGGCCTATCCCTACGAGCAGTACTTC
14 | few | TRBJ2-5 | TRBV5-1 | TRBD1 | CATGPGTGKETQYF | TGCGCCACAGGACCCGGGACAGGGAAAGAGACCCAGTACTTC
15 | NA | TRBJ2-7 | TRBV5-1 | TRBD2 | CASSLSSGGAREQYF | TGCGCCAGCAGCCTATCTAGCGGGGGGGCGAGAGAGCAGTACTTC
16 | NA | TRBJ2-2 | TRBV9 | NA | CASSSQGSPPSGELFF | TGTGCCAGCAGCTCTCAGGGGTCCCCCCCAAGCGGGGAGCTGTTTTTT
13 | NA | TRBJ1-1 | TRBV18 | NA | CASSPKREGRAFF | TGTGCCAGCTCACCCAAACGGGAGGGACGAGCTTTCTTT
16 | NA | TRBJ1-1 | TRBV5-1 | NA | CASSLGTGIMNTEAFF | TGCGCCAGCAGCTTGGGGACGGGGATAATGAACACTGAAGCTTTCTTT
13 | few | TRBJ2-1 | TRBV7-9 | NA | CASSTGLPNEQFF | TGTGCCAGCAGCACGGGACTCCCCAATGAGCAGTTCTTC
14 | few | TRBJ2-5 | TRBV5-1 | NA | CASSLFGAGETQYF | TGCGCCAGCAGCCTTTTCGGTGCGGGGGAGACCCAGTACTTC
11 | few | TRBJ2-1 | TRBV6-6 | NA | CASSYRTEQFF | TGTGCCAGCAGTTACCGTACAGAGCAGTTCTTC
11 | few | TRBJ1-2 | TRBV29-1 | NA | CSDGQPYGYTF | TGCAGCGATGGACAGCCCTATGGCTACACCTTC
15 | many | TRBJ2-1 | TRBV14 | TRBD2 | CASAPATSGGGEQFF | TGTGCCAGCGCCCCCGCGACTAGCGGGGGTGGTGAGCAGTTCTTC
16 | NA | TRBJ2-2 | TRBV15 | TRBD2 | CATSRERGGNTGELFF | TGTGCCACCAGCAGAGAGCGGGGGGGGAACACCGGGGAGCTGTTTTTT
15 | few | TRBJ1-6 | TRBV4-2 | NA | CASSQAGREGSPLHF | TGTGCCAGCAGCCAAGCGGGCAGGGAAGGGTCACCCCTCCACTTT
15 | NA | TRBJ2-7 | TRBV6-5 | TRBD1 | CASSYSYRGSHEQYF | TGTGCCAGCAGTTACTCATACAGGGGATCCCACGAGCAGTACTTC
16 | NA | TRBJ1-1 | TRBV15 | NA | CATSRDQAEMNTEAFF | TGTGCCACCAGCAGAGACCAGGCAGAGATGAACACTGAAGCTTTCTTT
17 | NA | TRBJ2-1 | TRBV9 | NA | CASSVAPLGGGPGEQFF | TGTGCCAGCAGCGTAGCCCCTCTAGGGGGGGGGCCGGGTGAGCAGTTCTTC
14 | NA | TRBJ2-3 | TRBV2 | NA | CASSETRRTDTQYF | TGTGCCAGCAGCGAGACTAGACGGACAGATACGCAGTATTTT